This TCR beta chain was identified in a study of control samples from healthy donors and cancer patients (dated by TCRdb to 2018 to 2020). The library came from the immunoSEQ multiplex PCR assay. In its TCRdb copy, this immuneACCESS table keeps in-frame sequences only and misses some clones. Where compared with another copy, unresolved V genes explain less than half of these, and the others have no known cause. This sample is represented by some 250,000 clones; over 75% of them were singletons. Of the sample, 13% is held by the ten largest clones. Concerning this clone: No antigen is known for it. No quality values exist for individual bases; no much larger clone is one base distant.

Reading from cysteine to phenylalanine, the CDR3 counts 17 amino acids. This entry keeps only the CDR3 DNA: 51 bases, framed from base 1. The V and J ends are trimmed by 4 bases and 0 bases, leaving 16 bases between them. CDR1 and CDR2 (MNHNS, SASEGT) derive from the germline V gene. The rearranged chain carries TRBV6-1 and TRBJ2-4; TRBD2 is a possible D gene, resting on 5 matching bases. The sample was PBMCs. The origin of this receptor is a woman aged 60-75 years with lung cancer. The CDR3 amino acid sequence is: CASSVLTSPLAKNIQYF. The bases are TGTGCCAGCAGTGTCCTTACTAGTCCCCTAGCCAAAAACATTCAGTACTTC.